This T cell receptor (beta chain) was identified during a study of long-term antiretroviral therapy in people with HIV. In germline, CDR1 is SEHNR, CDR2 FQNEAQ (reference sequence). This CDR3 contains 15 residues. Trimming took 1 base from V and 6 from J; bases not matched to a gene: 6. Runs used v3.0 of the immunoSEQ assay and were done at survey level. Clones were sequenced by immunoSEQ multiplex PCR, and TCRdb holds only the in-frame ones, with some missing. The sample holds 35,000 to 45,000 clones, 82% seen once. United States facilities provided treatment to all participants with HIV. Before they underwent DNA extraction, samples held 1-10 million cryopreserved PBMC.

The material sequenced was unsorted PBMCs, taken 0.3 years after starting antiretroviral therapy. The chain couples TRBV7-9 to TRBJ1-2; 9 nucleotides agree with TRBD1. The source is a man between 18 and 29 years old with HIV. The CDR3 region has the DNA TGTGCCAGCAGCTTAGGGGGACAGGGCGGTAATGGCTACACCTTC. Amino acid sequence: CASSLGGQGGNGYTF.